Listed here are 17 T cell receptor beta chains from one sample, sequenced in a study of OX40 agonist ivuxolimab in advanced cancers. Sequencing was performed with immunoSEQ multiplex PCR; in TCRdb, only in-frame clones are kept and a portion is missing. The sample holds about 92,000 clones; approximately 91% are singletons and the top ten take about 0.3%. Source: CD4+ or CD8+ T cells sorted from blood, taken in a trial of the OX40 agonist ivuxolimab. Receptors originate from an adult with an advanced solid tumor such as melanoma, head and neck, liver or kidney cancer.

The J gene is TRBJ1-2, the V gene TRBV5-4; 7 bases match TRBD1. This CDR3 has 13 amino acids. Per germline, CDR1 SGHNT and CDR2 YYREEE (reference sequence). With 2 bases clipped from V and 7 bases from J, the junction kept 5 bases outside the gene matches. CDR3 DNA sequence: TGTGCCAGCAGCTTACAGGGGTTCGGTGGCTACACCTTC. Encoded protein: CASSLQGFGGYTF.

The chain links TRBV7-2 to TRBJ2-7; a weak D match, TRBD1 (6 bases). The CDR3 is 16 amino acids. Germline loops: CDR1 SGHTA, CDR2 FQGNSA. The V end was cut by 5 bases, the J end by 0 bases, with 17 bases between. The DNA for the CDR3 is TGTGCCAGCAGCGCACAGGGTTTTCGGAGCTCCTACGAGCAGTACTTC. Translating gives CASSAQGFRSSYEQYF.

J is TRBJ2-5 and V is TRBV7-8, with TRBD1 identical over 7 bases. The DNA end is a closer match to TRBJ2-7, so the J assignment may be wrong. The CDR3 loop spans 14 amino acids. CDR1 SGHVS and CDR2 FQNEAQ come from the germline V gene. This CDR3 is CASSIGTATYEQYF. The CDR3 region has the DNA TGTGCCAGCAGTATCGGGACAGCCACCTACGAGCAGTACTTC.

The chain couples TRBV6-5 to TRBJ1-2; D is uncertain. The V end lost 5 bases, the J end lost 5 bases, and 15 bases lay between the germline ends. CDR1 MNHEY and CDR2 SVGAGI come from the germline V gene. This CDR3 has 14 amino acids. This CDR3 reads CASSELAGPYGYTF. The CDR3 region has the DNA TGTGCCAGCAGTGAGTTGGCAGGTCCTTATGGCTACACCTTC.

This clone has just one count. This chain's CDR3 is CAIRAWGGNYEQYF. The CDR3, as DNA: TGTGCCATCAGGGCTTGGGGGGGCAACTACGAGCAGTACTTC. The chain joins TRBV10-3 to TRBJ2-7; D may be TRBD2 (7 bases). Germline V gene lookup returns CDR1 ENHRY and CDR2 SYGVKD. V was trimmed by 6 bases and J by 3 bases, leaving 15 bases between them. The CDR3 consists of 14 residues.

The chain combines TRBV18 with TRBJ2-3; TRBD2 matches at 14 bases. Germline V gene lookup returns CDR1 KGHSH and CDR2 LQKENI. Trimming cost V 3 bases and J 3 bases; bases outside gene matches: 5. The CDR3 totals 17 residues. CDR3 bases: TGTGCCAGCTCACCCGGGACTAGCGGGAGTGGGACAGATACGCAGTATTTT. Protein product: CASSPGTSGSGTDTQYF.

The chain joins TRBV9 to TRBJ2-1; the D gene is possibly TRBD1 (6 bases). The V gene's germline CDR1 is SGDLS and CDR2 YYNGEE. The CDR3 totals 14 residues. V was shortened by 4 bases and J by 7 bases, with 15 bases between the two germline ends. The CDR3 sequence is CASSITGTLNEQFF. DNA of the CDR3: TGTGCCAGCAGCATCACAGGGACCCTTAATGAGCAGTTCTTC.

J is TRBJ2-3 and V is TRBV14, with D hard to call. This CDR3 contains 14 residues. The germline V gene encodes CDR1 SGHDN and CDR2 FVKESK. Trimming stripped 2 bases from V and 4 bases from J, with 10 bases between. The chain's CDR3 is CASSQHSRPDTQYF. The CDR3 bases are TGTGCCAGCAGCCAACACTCACGGCCAGATACGCAGTATTTT.

This clone has just one count. V is TRBV14 and J is TRBJ2-3; no reliable D call. V lost 5 bases and J lost 1, with 13 bases in between. Germline CDR1 reads SGHDN; CDR2 reads FVKESK. The CDR3 consists of 15 residues. This CDR3 reads CASSYTLSGTDTQYF. CDR3 DNA: TGTGCCAGCAGCTACACCCTAAGCGGCACAGATACGCAGTATTTT. The complete variable domain, with remaining parts taken from reference TRBV14 and TRBJ2-3, reads EAGVTQFPSHSVIEKGQTVTLRCDPISGHDNLYWYRRVMGKEIKFLLHFVKESKQDESGMPNNRFLAERTGGTYSTLKVQPAELEDSGVYFCASSYTLSGTDTQYFGPGTRLTVL.

This clone turned up a few times. The rearrangement uses TRBV15 and TRBJ2-7; TRBD1 aligns across 8 bases. The V segment lost 1 base and the J segment 6 bases; nucleotides outside the gene matches: 17. CDR3 length equals 18 residues. CDR1 is LNHNV, CDR2 YYDKDF, per germline (reference sequence). CDR3 loop: CATSRAYSSSGGAGEQYF. CDR3 sequence (DNA): TGTGCCACCAGCAGAGCTTACTCCTCCTCAGGGGGCGCGGGCGAGCAGTACTTC.

The gene calls are TRBV5-3 and TRBJ2-5; 7 nucleotides match TRBD2. TRBV5-3 qualifies as an ORF whose function is uncertain. V shed 0 bases, J shed 2 bases, and the junction held 16 bases outside the gene matches. This CDR3 region has 19 residues. The CDR3: CARSLGFLADCLNQETQYF. In DNA form, the CDR3 reads TGTGCCAGAAGCTTGGGGTTTCTAGCGGATTGTCTCAATCAAGAGACCCAGTACTTC.

This clone was recorded only once. V is TRBV5-8 and J is TRBJ2-4; 9 nucleotides align to TRBD1. The length of the CDR3 is 15 residues. CDR1 and CDR2 (germline): SGHTS, YDEGEE. With 0 bases clipped from V and 4 bases from J, the junction kept 2 bases outside the gene matches. The CDR3 spells CASSLADRGKNIQYF. The CDR3 DNA reads TGTGCCAGCAGCTTGGCCGACAGGGGGAAAAACATTCAGTACTTC.

The gene calls are TRBV9 and TRBJ1-4; TRBD1 is a possible D gene (5 bases). The CDR3 is 15 amino acids. V lost 0 bases, J lost 4 bases, and 10 bases lay in between. Looked up from germline, CDR1 is SGDLS and CDR2 is YYNGEE. In DNA form, the CDR3 reads TGTGCCAGCAGCGTAGGGGAGGGGAATAATGAAAAACTGTTTTTT. Encoded protein: CASSVGEGNNEKLFF.

The chain is built from TRBV9 and TRBJ2-2; D is ambiguous. With 6 bases removed from V and 0 bases from J, the gap between germline ends came to 9 bases. Germline V gene data show CDR1 as SGDLS and CDR2 as YYNGEE. The CDR3 totals 14 residues. The CDR3, as DNA: TGTGCCAGCACTAACAGAGCGAACACCGGGGAGCTGTTTTTT. Protein product: CASTNRANTGELFF.

The V and J genes are TRBV14 and TRBJ1-4; possibly TRBD1 for D (5 bases). The germline gives CDR1 SGHDN, CDR2 FVKESK. The CDR3 is made up of 15 amino acids. Trimming cost V 2 bases and J 5 bases, with 12 bases left between them. CDR3 coding DNA: TGTGCCAGCAGCCAAAGGCCGACAGTCAATGAAAAACTGTTTTTT. Translation: CASSQRPTVNEKLFF.

This clone was recorded a few times. The rearrangement links TRBV4-3 to TRBJ2-2; D gene unclear. The CDR3 loop spans 14 amino acids. V was pared by 0 bases and J by 2 bases, with 4 bases between. The V gene's germline CDR1 is LGHNA and CDR2 YSLEER. The CDR3, as DNA: TGCGCCAGCAGCCAAGACAGTAACACCGGGGAGCTGTTTTTT. It codes for CASSQDSNTGELFF.

In DNA form, the CDR3 reads TGTGCCAGCTCACCAGGCGAGGGCTCCGCTTTCTTT. Translating gives CASSPGEGSAFF. V usage is TRBV18 and J usage is TRBJ1-1; D remains unclear. The length of the CDR3 is 12 residues. V was pared by 2 bases and J by 11 bases, with 12 bases between. The V gene's germline CDR1 is KGHSH and CDR2 LQKENI.